The following is a T cell receptor beta chain sequence with its context. Its antigen remains undetermined. No base quality information exists; no much larger clone differs at one position. The library was generated by RT-PCR. The data were produced on an Illumina HiSeq 2500. TCRdb reprocessing: public reads trimmed at Q25 with fastp, clones called with MiXCR, in-frame beta chains kept. Each CDR3 protein appears once, grouped with its most common genes and DNA. Here the sample has about 480,000 distinct CDR3 sequences; 25% occur a single time. Clones ranked in the top ten supply around 1.8% of the sample. This sample stems from a study of response to subunit inactivated influenza vaccine (dated by TCRdb to the late 2010s). The study in broad terms: Deep quantitative profiling of the T cell receptor repertoire was used in the study to follow responses to a trivalent subunit inactivated influenza vaccine.

Broader findings and caveats from the paper: The authors proposed that each seasonal influenza vaccination may bring in only a limited number of new T cells.

Ends trimmed: V by 3 bases, J by 4 bases; bases unmatched to a gene: 8. The CDR3 sequence holds 14 residues, the cysteine and phenylalanine included. This entry keeps only the CDR3 DNA: 42 bases, framed from base 1. CDR1 and CDR2 are drawn from the germline V gene (reference sequence): DFQATT, SNEGSKA. The rearrangement joined TRBV20-1 to TRBJ1-2; 7 middle bases align to TRBD1. This material consisted of CD4+ T cells sorted from PBMCs, taken about 5 days after vaccination. This receptor was taken from a middle-aged man who received an inactivated influenza vaccine. Donor details come from another sample of the same person, matched by shared clones. The CDR3: CSARETGFSYGYTF. Read as DNA, the sequence is TGCAGTGCTAGGGAGACAGGGTTTAGCTATGGCTACACCTTC.